The 10 T cell receptor beta chains listed next were all sequenced from one sample in a study of blood T cell repertoires in COVID-19. TCRdb's table, derived via immunoSEQ multiplex PCR, lists solely in-frame clones and lacks some. The sample carries about 180,000 clones, roughly 90% recorded once. Material: peripheral blood. The receptors originated from a man aged 70 or older with active or convalescent COVID-19.

The chain links TRBV2 to TRBJ2-2; unclear D gene. The V gene lost 7 bases and the J gene lost 4 bases, with 10 bases spanning the gap. The CDR3 totals 13 residues. CDR1 is SNHLY and CDR2 is FYNNEI in the germline V gene. The CDR3 spells CASTSEATGELFF. The DNA of the CDR3 is TGTGCCAGCACCAGCGAAGCCACCGGGGAGCTGTTTTTT.

The genes are TRBV14 and TRBJ2-7; 7 nucleotides align to TRBD1. Trimming took 2 bases from V and 0 from J; bases not matched to a gene: 10. The CDR3 has 17 amino acids. Germline CDR1 reads SGHDN; CDR2 reads FVKESK. The CDR3 sequence: CASSQQRTGYSSYEQYF. CDR3 sequence (DNA): TGTGCCAGCAGCCAACAACGGACAGGTTATAGCTCCTACGAGCAGTACTTC.

The rearrangement links TRBV5-4 to TRBJ1-3; D not resolved. Trimming removed 2 bases from V and 0 bases from J, with 9 bases in between. The CDR3 is 15 residues long. CDR1 and CDR2 from the germline V gene are SGHNT and YYREEE (reference sequence). The CDR3 nucleotides are TGTGCCAGCAGCTTCGGGTCGGGCTCTGGAAACACCATATATTTT. Translating gives CASSFGSGSGNTIYF. The whole variable domain, filled in from reference TRBV5-4 and TRBJ1-3, reads ETGVTQSPTHLIKTRGQQVTLRCSSQSGHNTVSWYQQALGQGPQFIFQYYREEENGRGNFPPRFSGLQFPNYSSELNVNALELDDSALYLCASSFGSGSGNTIYFGEGSWLTVV.

The CDR3 region has the DNA TGTGCCAGCAGTGAATGGGGACTCTACGAGCAGTACTTC. Translation gives CASSEWGLYEQYF. The chain employs TRBV2 and TRBJ2-7, with D possibly matching TRBD2 (6 bases). V was clipped by 2 bases and J by 3 bases, with 8 bases between them. The germline gives CDR1 SNHLY, CDR2 FYNNEI. This CDR3 region has 13 residues.

V and J are TRBV15 and TRBJ2-1; D gene ambiguous. V dropped 3 bases and J dropped 7 bases, with 10 bases sitting between them. Per the germline V gene, CDR1 is LNHNV and CDR2 is YYDKDF (reference sequence). This CDR3 is built from 13 residues. The CDR3 DNA is TGTGCCACCAGCAGTTCCCCAAATAATGAGCAGTTCTTC. This translates into CATSSSPNNEQFF.

This chain uses TRBV9 with TRBJ2-5, with a weak D call TRBD1 (5 bases). Trimming left V 4 bases short and J 4 bases short, with 17 bases between. Per the germline V gene, CDR1 is SGDLS and CDR2 is YYNGEE. The CDR3 extends over 15 amino acids. The CDR3 bases are TGTGCCAGCAGCTACAGGAGTACAATAGGAGAGACCCAGTACTTC. Residues: CASSYRSTIGETQYF. Variable domain in full (rest from reference TRBV9 and TRBJ2-5): DSGVTQTPKHLITATGQRVTLRCSPRSGDLSVYWYQQSLDQGLQFLIQYYNGEERAKGNILERFSAQQFPDLHSELNLSSLELGDSALYFCASSYRSTIGETQYFGPGTRLLVL.

A single count supports this clone. CDR3 DNA: TGTGCCAGCAGCCAAGGTCAGTCTGGAAACACCATATATTTT. Translated, it gives CASSQGQSGNTIYF. V and J are TRBV3-1 (or the pseudogene TRBV3-2) and TRBJ1-3; D unclear. Germline V CDR1 and CDR2: LGHDT, YNNKEL (reference sequence). The CDR3 contains 14 residues. Trimming took 1 base from V and 1 from J, leaving 5 bases between them.

The V call is TRBV7-9, the J call TRBJ1-4, with unresolved D. V was clipped by 6 bases and J by 8 bases, with 10 bases between them. The CDR3 runs 12 residues. Germline CDR1 is SEHNR and CDR2 is FQNEAQ (reference sequence). The DNA for the CDR3 is TGTGCCAGCAGGTCGACAAACGAAAAACTGTTTTTT. Translated, it gives CASRSTNEKLFF.

V and J are TRBV7-9 and TRBJ2-7, with TRBD1 identical over 11 bases. V lost 5 bases, J lost 6 bases, and 3 bases stayed unmatched. CDR3 length: 13 residues. Germline V CDR1 and CDR2: SEHNR, FQNEAQ (reference sequence). CDR3 bases: TGTGCCAGCAGCCAGGGACAGGGGGTCGAGCAGTACTTC. Translated, it gives CASSQGQGVEQYF.

The V gene is TRBV5-1, the J gene TRBJ1-2; D is perhaps TRBD1 (6 bases). V dropped 5 bases and J dropped 4 bases, with 15 bases sitting between them. This CDR3 is built from 14 residues. Looked up from germline, CDR1 is SGHRS and CDR2 is YFSETQ. The CDR3 DNA sequence: TGCGCCAGCAGTACAGGGTACCAAATCTATGGCTACACCTTC. This codes for CASSTGYQIYGYTF.